This T cell receptor beta chain was observed in a study of cytomegalovirus exposure and HLA in healthy donors. 60 Vbeta and 13 Jbeta primers were used in PCR. TCRdb's copy holds only in-frame clones and misses some; the assay was immunoSEQ multiplex PCR. The profile covers some 170,000 clones, with roughly 79% appearing a single time and roughly 5.2% taken by the ten largest. V gave up 5 bases and J gave up 2 bases, with 12 bases separating them. The germline V gene encodes CDR1 SGHNT and CDR2 YENEEA. This CDR3 comprises 15 residues. This chain connects TRBV11-3 to TRBJ2-2, with TRBD2 as a possible D gene (6 bases). This TCR was recovered from a woman between 18 and 29 years old in good health and CMV-seropositive. Sequencing was carried out using PBMCs. In DNA form, the CDR3 reads TGTGCCAGCAGCCAGCAGGAGGGTAACACCGGGGAGCTGTTTTTT. The encoded protein is CASSQQEGNTGELFF. Variable domain in full (rest from reference TRBV11-3 and TRBJ2-2): EAGVVQSPRYKIIEKKQPVAFWCNPISGHNTLYWYLQNLGQGPELLIRYENEEAVDDSQLPKDRFSAERLKGVDSTLKIQPAELGDSAVYLCASSQQEGNTGELFFGEGSRLTVL.